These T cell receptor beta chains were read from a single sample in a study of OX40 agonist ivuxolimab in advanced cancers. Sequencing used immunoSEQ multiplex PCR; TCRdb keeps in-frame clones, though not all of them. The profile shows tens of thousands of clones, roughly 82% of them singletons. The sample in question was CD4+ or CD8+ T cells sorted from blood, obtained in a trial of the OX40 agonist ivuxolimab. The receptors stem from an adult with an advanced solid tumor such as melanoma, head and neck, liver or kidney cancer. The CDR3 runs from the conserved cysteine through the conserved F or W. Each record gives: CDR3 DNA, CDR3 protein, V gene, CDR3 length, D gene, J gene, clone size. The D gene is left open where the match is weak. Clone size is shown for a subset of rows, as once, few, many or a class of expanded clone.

cdr3_nt: TGTGCCAGCACCCGACAGGGGGTCTACGAGCAGTACTTC; cdr3_aa: CASTRQGVYEQYF; v_call: TRBV27; cdr3_length: 13; d_call: TRBD1; j_call: TRBJ2-7; clone_size: -
cdr3_nt: TGTGCCAGCTCACCACAGGACGGAACCTACGAGCAGTACTTC; cdr3_aa: CASSPQDGTYEQYF; v_call: TRBV18; cdr3_length: 14; d_call: -; j_call: TRBJ2-7; clone_size: -
cdr3_nt: TGTGCCAGCAGCTCCGACAGGGGGGGTGGCTACACCTTC; cdr3_aa: CASSSDRGGGYTF; v_call: TRBV7-2; cdr3_length: 13; d_call: TRBD1; j_call: TRBJ1-2; clone_size: -
cdr3_nt: TGTGCCAGCAGCTTAGAGAGACAGGGTGCGGCTTTCTTT; cdr3_aa: CASSLERQGAAFF; v_call: TRBV7-6; cdr3_length: 13; d_call: TRBD1; j_call: TRBJ1-1; clone_size: -
cdr3_nt: TGTGCCAGCAGTACCTCAGTTTGGATAGCGGGAGGATTTCCCTACGAGCAGTACTTC; cdr3_aa: CASSTSVWIAGGFPYEQYF; v_call: TRBV21-1; cdr3_length: 19; d_call: -; j_call: TRBJ2-7; clone_size: -
cdr3_nt: TGCAGCGTTGAAGACCCTGGAATTTTAGGCGGAAGCACAGATACGCAGTATTTT; cdr3_aa: CSVEDPGILGGSTDTQYF; v_call: TRBV29-1; cdr3_length: 18; d_call: -; j_call: TRBJ2-3; clone_size: once
cdr3_nt: TGCGCCGCCAGCACTGGGGGCGATCAGCCCCAGCATTTT; cdr3_aa: CAASTGGDQPQHF; v_call: TRBV10-2; cdr3_length: 13; d_call: -; j_call: TRBJ1-5; clone_size: -
cdr3_nt: TGTGCCAGTAGTATGCGACAGGACATTGGCAATCAGCCCCAGCATTTT; cdr3_aa: CASSMRQDIGNQPQHF; v_call: TRBV19; cdr3_length: 16; d_call: -; j_call: TRBJ1-5; clone_size: -
cdr3_nt: TGCGCCAGCAGCCCTATCGGACAGGAGAACACTGAAGCTTTCTTT; cdr3_aa: CASSPIGQENTEAFF; v_call: TRBV5-1; cdr3_length: 15; d_call: TRBD1; j_call: TRBJ1-1; clone_size: -
cdr3_nt: TGTGCCAGCAGTGAGGGAGGGGCCTACCTGGGCGGCTACACCTTC; cdr3_aa: CASSEGGAYLGGYTF; v_call: TRBV6-1; cdr3_length: 15; d_call: -; j_call: TRBJ1-2; clone_size: -
cdr3_nt: TGCGCCAGCAGCTTGAGTGACAACAGAGATACGCAGTATTTT; cdr3_aa: CASSLSDNRDTQYF; v_call: TRBV5-1; cdr3_length: 14; d_call: -; j_call: TRBJ2-3; clone_size: -
cdr3_nt: TGTGCCAGTAGTCCGGGGGGCACAGATACGCAGTATTTT; cdr3_aa: CASSPGGTDTQYF; v_call: TRBV19; cdr3_length: 13; d_call: -; j_call: TRBJ2-3; clone_size: -
cdr3_nt: TGTGCCAGCAGCTTGTTAGGGTCGGGCGAGCAGTACTTC; cdr3_aa: CASSLLGSGEQYF; v_call: TRBV5-7; cdr3_length: 13; d_call: -; j_call: TRBJ2-7; clone_size: few
cdr3_nt: TGTGCCAGCAGCTTGGTGGGGGCGGGCGATGAAAAACTGTTTTTT; cdr3_aa: CASSLVGAGDEKLFF; v_call: TRBV5-4; cdr3_length: 15; d_call: -; j_call: TRBJ1-4; clone_size: -